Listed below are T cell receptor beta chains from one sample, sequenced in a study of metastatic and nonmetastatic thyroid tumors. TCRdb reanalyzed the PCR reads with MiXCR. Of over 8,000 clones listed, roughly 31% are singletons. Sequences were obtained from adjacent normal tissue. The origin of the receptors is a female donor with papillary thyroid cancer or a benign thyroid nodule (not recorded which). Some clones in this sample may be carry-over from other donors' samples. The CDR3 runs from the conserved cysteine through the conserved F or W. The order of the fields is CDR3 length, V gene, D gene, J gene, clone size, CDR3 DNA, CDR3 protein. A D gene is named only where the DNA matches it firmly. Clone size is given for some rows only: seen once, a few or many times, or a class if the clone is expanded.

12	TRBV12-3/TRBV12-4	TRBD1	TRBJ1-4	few	TGTGCCAGCAGTCAGGGGGTCGGAAAACTGTTTTTT	CASSQGVGKLFF
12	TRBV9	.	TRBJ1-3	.	TGTGCCAGCAGCAGGTCTGGAAACAACATACATTTT	CASSRSGNNIHF
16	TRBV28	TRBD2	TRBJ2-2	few	TGTGCCAGCAGTTCCACCCTAGCGGGAGACACCGGGGAGCTGTTTTTT	CASSSTLAGDTGELFF
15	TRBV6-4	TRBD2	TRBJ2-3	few	TGTGCCAGCAGTGACTCGAGCGGGAGGGCAGATACGCAGTATTTT	CASSDSSGRADTQYF
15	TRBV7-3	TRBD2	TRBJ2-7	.	TGTGCCAGCAGGCTGCTAGCGGGATGTAGGTACGAGCAGTACTTC	CASRLLAGCRYEQYF
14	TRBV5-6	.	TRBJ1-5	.	TGTGCCAGCAGTTGGGGGCGGGGCACAGATACGCAGCATTTT	CASSWGRGTDTQHF
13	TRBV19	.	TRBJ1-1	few	TGTGCCAGTAGAAGGCCCCTGGGCACTGAAGCTTTCTTT	CASRRPLGTEAFF
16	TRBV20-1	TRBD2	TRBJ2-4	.	TGCAGTGCTAGTGGGGGACTAGCGGGAGCCAAAAACATTCAGTACTTC	CSASGGLAGAKNIQYF
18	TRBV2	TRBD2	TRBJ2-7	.	TGTGCCAGCAGTCGAGGACTAGCGGGAGTAGGAGGGACCTACGAGCAGTACTTC	CASSRGLAGVGGTYEQYF
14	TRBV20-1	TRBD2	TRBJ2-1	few	TGCAGTGCTAAAGCGGGAGGCTCCTACAATGAGCAGTTCTTC	CSAKAGGSYNEQFF
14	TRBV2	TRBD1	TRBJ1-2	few	TGTGCCAGCAATCGACAGGGCCCCAACTATGGCTACACCTTC	CASNRQGPNYGYTF
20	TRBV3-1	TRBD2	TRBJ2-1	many	TGTGCCAGCAGCCAAGATAAGGCCAGGACTAGCGGGAGTCTCTACAATGAGCAGTTCTTC	CASSQDKARTSGSLYNEQFF
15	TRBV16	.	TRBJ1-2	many	TGTGCCAGCAGCCAAAGGCCCGAATCTAACTATGGCTACACCTTC	CASSQRPESNYGYTF
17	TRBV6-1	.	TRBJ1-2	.	TGTGCCAGCAGACCCCGAACGGGCGCGAATATTAACTATGGCTACACCTTC	CASRPRTGANINYGYTF
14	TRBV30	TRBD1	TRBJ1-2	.	TGTGCCTGGCTCGGTTCAGGGGGAACGTTGGGCTACACCTTC	CAWLGSGGTLGYTF
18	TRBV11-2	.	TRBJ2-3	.	TGTGCCAGCAGCTTATTTGGAACAGGACCTACTAGAGGGGGTACGCAGTATTTT	CASSLFGTGPTRGGTQYF
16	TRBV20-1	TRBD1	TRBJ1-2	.	TGCAGTGCTACCCAACCGGGACAGGGGCAGATGGGTGGCTACACCTTC	CSATQPGQGQMGGYTF
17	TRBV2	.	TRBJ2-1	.	TGTGCCAGCTCGACAGCTTACGACTTAACAGCCTACAATGAGCAGTTCTTC	CASSTAYDLTAYNEQFF
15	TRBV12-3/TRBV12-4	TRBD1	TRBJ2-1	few	TGTGCCAGCAGTTTTTACCCAGGGGGTAATAATGAGCAGTTCTTC	CASSFYPGGNNEQFF
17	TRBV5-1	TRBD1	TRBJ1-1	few	TGCGCCAGCAGCGACCCTGACAGGGGGCCCTTCAACACTGAAGCTTTCTTT	CASSDPDRGPFNTEAFF
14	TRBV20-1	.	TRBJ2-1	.	TGCAGTGCTAGAGACAAGACAGCGTACAATGAGCAGTTCTTC	CSARDKTAYNEQFF
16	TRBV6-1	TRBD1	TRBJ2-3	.	TGTGCCAGCAGTGAACGAGGACAGGGGGATCCAGATACGCAGTATTTT	CASSERGQGDPDTQYF
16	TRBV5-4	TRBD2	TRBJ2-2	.	TGTGCCAGCAGCTTGGGCGGCGGGAGGGCCCTCGGGGAGCTGTTTTTT	CASSLGGGRALGELFF
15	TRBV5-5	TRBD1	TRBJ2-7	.	TGTGCCAGCAGCTTGGCCGTGGGGACAGTCTACGAGCAGTACTTC	CASSLAVGTVYEQYF
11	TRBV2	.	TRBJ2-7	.	TGTGCCAGCAGCCAGACGGACGAGCAGTACTTC	CASSQTDEQYF
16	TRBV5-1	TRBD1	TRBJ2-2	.	TGCGCCAGCAGCTCGGGACAGGGGGCGCCAACCGGGGAGCTGTTTTTT	CASSSGQGAPTGELFF
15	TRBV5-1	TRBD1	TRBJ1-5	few	TGCGCCAGCAGCTTATCCGGGACAGGCAATCAGCCCCAGCATTTT	CASSLSGTGNQPQHF
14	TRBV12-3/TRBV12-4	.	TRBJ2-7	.	TGTGCCAGCAGAGAAGCTTTCATTACCTACGAGCAGTACTTC	CASREAFITYEQYF
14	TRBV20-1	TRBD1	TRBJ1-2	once	TGCAGTGCTGGGACAGGGGCTATTACCTATGGCTACACCTTC	CSAGTGAITYGYTF
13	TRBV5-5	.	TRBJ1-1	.	TGTGCCAGCAGCTTCGATTATTACACTGAAGCTTTCTTT	CASSFDYYTEAFF
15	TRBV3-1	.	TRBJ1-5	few	TGTGCCAGCAGCCAAGGGGGATATAGCAATCAGCCCCAGCATTTT	CASSQGGYSNQPQHF
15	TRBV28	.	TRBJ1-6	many	TGTGCCAGCAAACAACACAGCTCCTATAATTCACCCCTCCACTTT	CASKQHSSYNSPLHF
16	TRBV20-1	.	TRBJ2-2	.	TGCAGTGCTAGAGATCCCCCGGGAGCGGGCACCGGGGAGCTGTTTTTT	CSARDPPGAGTGELFF
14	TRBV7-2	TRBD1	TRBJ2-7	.	TGTGCCAGCAGCACACGACAGGGCCTCTACGAGCAGTACTTC	CASSTRQGLYEQYF
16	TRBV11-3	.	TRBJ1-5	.	TGTGCCACCCCGACGCATGGTCAGTTTAGCAATCAGCCCCAGCATTTT	CATPTHGQFSNQPQHF
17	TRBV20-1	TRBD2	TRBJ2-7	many	TGCAGTGCTACCAACGGGACTAGCGGGAGGGCCGTTAACGAGCAGTACTTC	CSATNGTSGRAVNEQYF
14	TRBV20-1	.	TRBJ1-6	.	TGCAGTGCTAGTTTATCCCAGGATAATTCACCCCTCCACTTT	CSASLSQDNSPLHF
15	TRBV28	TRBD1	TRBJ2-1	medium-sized	TGTGCCAGCAGTCCCGGACAGGGTTGGGACAATGAGCAGTTCTTC	CASSPGQGWDNEQFF
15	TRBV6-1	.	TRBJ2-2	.	TGTGCCAGCAGTGGAGCCAGGGGGAACACCGGGGAGCTGTTTTTT	CASSGARGNTGELFF
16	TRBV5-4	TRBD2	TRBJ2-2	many	TGTGCCAGCACCCAGGGGAGCGGGAGATTTACCGGGGAGCTGTTTTTT	CASTQGSGRFTGELFF
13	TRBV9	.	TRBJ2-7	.	TGTGCCAGCAGCGTAGAGCTAGGGGACGAGCAGTACTTC	CASSVELGDEQYF
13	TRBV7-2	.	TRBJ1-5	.	TGTGCCAGCAGCTTAGGAATGGATCAGCCCCAGCATTTT	CASSLGMDQPQHF
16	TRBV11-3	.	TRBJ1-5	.	TGTGCCAGCAGCCAATTTTTGACAGCCTCCAATCAGCCCCAGCATTTT	CASSQFLTASNQPQHF
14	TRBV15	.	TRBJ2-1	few	TGTGCCACCAGCAGGGACTATAGTTACAATGAGCAGTTCTTC	CATSRDYSYNEQFF
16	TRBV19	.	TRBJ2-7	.	TGTGCCAGTAGCAGGGGGTCCACTAGCTTAACCTACGAGCAGTACTTC	CASSRGSTSLTYEQYF
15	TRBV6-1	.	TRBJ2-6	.	TGTGCCAGCAGTGAAGGGGGCTCTGGGGCCAACGTCCTGACTTTC	CASSEGGSGANVLTF
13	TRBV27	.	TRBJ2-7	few	TGTGCCAGCAGCGAGGGCCTCCTCTACGAGCAGTACTTC	CASSEGLLYEQYF
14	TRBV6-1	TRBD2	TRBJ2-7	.	TGTGCCAGCAGTGTCACCGGGACTAAGTACGAGCAGTACTTC	CASSVTGTKYEQYF
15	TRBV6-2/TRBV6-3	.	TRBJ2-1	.	TGTGCCAGCAGTTACTCGCAGGGACGGGAGAATGAGCAGTTCTTC	CASSYSQGRENEQFF